These T cell receptor beta chains were read from a single sample in a study of shared clonotypes between healthy human individuals. This table comes from immunoSEQ multiplex PCR, and its TCRdb copy is limited to in-frame clones, with some not included. The sample carries about 1 million clones, 65% to 80% recorded once. Specimen: memory CD4+ T cells sorted from blood. The source of these receptors is a man in his late teens or twenties in good health. CDR3s include the opening cysteine and the closing phenylalanine or tryptophan. The order of the fields is V gene, D gene, J gene, clone size, CDR3 protein, CDR3 DNA. The D gene is left open where the match is weak. Not every row has a clone size; where given, it reads once, few, many or a size class.

TRBV30	.	TRBJ1-5	few	CAWSAGQQGSLNQPQHF	TGTGCCTGGAGTGCGGGACAACAGGGCAGTCTCAATCAGCCCCAGCATTTT
TRBV6-1	.	TRBJ2-7	.	CASREWEQYF	TGTGCCAGCAGGGAGTGGGAGCAGTACTTC
TRBV29-1	.	TRBJ1-2	.	CSVAEGYTF	TGCAGCGTTGCGGAGGGCTACACCTTC
TRBV25-1	.	TRBJ2-7	.	CASSEFEASPLLEQYF	TGTGCCAGCAGTGAATTCGAGGCTAGCCCTCTCTTGGAGCAGTACTTC
TRBV10-3	.	TRBJ2-1	.	CAISEPSRSNNEQFF	TGTGCCATCAGTGAGCCGTCCCGGTCGAACAATGAGCAGTTCTTC
TRBV9	.	TRBJ1-1	.	CASSAYRRGDNTEAFF	TGTGCCAGCAGCGCCTACAGGCGGGGAGATAACACTGAAGCTTTCTTT
TRBV7-2	TRBD1	TRBJ1-1	.	CASSYDRATEAFF	TGTGCCAGCAGCTACGACAGGGCCACTGAAGCTTTCTTT
TRBV5-8	TRBD1	TRBJ2-5	.	CASSLTGVETQYF	TGTGCCAGCAGCTTAACAGGGGTGGAGACCCAGTACTTC
TRBV30	TRBD1	TRBJ1-2	.	CASSGQGIYGYTF	TGTGCCTCCTCGGGACAGGGCATCTATGGCTACACCTTC
TRBV29-1	.	TRBJ2-5	few	CSMGSVDLETQYF	TGCAGCATGGGGAGTGTAGACCTAGAGACCCAGTACTTC
TRBV25-1	.	TRBJ2-3	.	CASSEYPDRKTDTQYF	TGTGCCAGCAGTGAATACCCGGACCGCAAGACAGATACGCAGTATTTT
TRBV5-1	.	TRBJ1-2	once	CASSPGQGYGYTF	TGCGCCAGCAGCCCCGGGCAGGGCTATGGCTACACCTTC
TRBV6-5	TRBD1	TRBJ2-3	many	CASRSGTGGTDTQYF	TGTGCCAGCAGGTCCGGGACAGGGGGCACAGATACGCAGTATTTT
TRBV30	TRBD1	TRBJ1-2	.	CAWIADRDHGYTF	TGTGCCTGGATCGCCGACAGGGACCATGGCTACACCTTC
TRBV18	TRBD1	TRBJ2-1	.	CASSPDRSLNEQFF	TGTGCCAGCTCACCGGACAGGTCCCTCAATGAGCAGTTCTTC
TRBV6-1	.	TRBJ2-3	few	CASPRDGRTDTQYF	TGTGCCAGCCCTCGTGACGGGCGCACAGATACGCAGTATTTT
TRBV18	.	TRBJ1-2	once	CASSPAQGPGYTF	TGTGCCAGCTCACCAGCCCAGGGCCCTGGCTACACCTTC
TRBV5-1	.	TRBJ2-2	once	CASSRYTGELFF	TGCGCCAGCAGCCGATACACCGGGGAGCTGTTTTTT
TRBV6-1	.	TRBJ1-3	.	CASSGGSAYTIYF	TGTGCCAGCAGTGGTGGCAGCGCTTACACCATATATTTT
TRBV10-3	TRBD1	TRBJ1-6	.	CAITARTGGNSPLHF	TGTGCCATCACGGCTCGGACAGGGGGGAATTCACCCCTCCACTTT
TRBV30	.	TRBJ2-4	few	CAWSVSWGRDGGKNIQYF	TGTGCCTGGAGTGTGTCCTGGGGCAGGGACGGTGGCAAAAACATTCAGTACTTC
TRBV5-1	.	TRBJ2-7	.	CASSRQSSSYEQYF	TGCGCCAGCAGCCGACAGTCAAGCTCCTACGAGCAGTACTTC
TRBV6-6	.	TRBJ2-7	.	CASSYSRRMGSYEQYF	TGTGCCAGCAGTTACTCTCGACGAATGGGCTCCTACGAGCAGTACTTC
TRBV9	.	TRBJ2-5	many	CASSVSQEETQYF	TGTGCCAGCAGCGTATCCCAGGAAGAGACCCAGTACTTC
TRBV6-5	.	TRBJ1-4	.	CASSYSTGRGEKLFF	TGTGCCAGCAGTTACTCGACGGGCAGGGGAGAAAAACTGTTTTTT
TRBV28	.	TRBJ1-5	.	CASSLFGGGGPQHF	TGTGCCAGCAGTTTATTCGGCGGGGGGGGGCCCCAGCATTTT